This T cell receptor beta chain stems from a study of control samples from healthy donors and cancer patients. Assay used: immunoSEQ multiplex PCR; TCRdb lists only in-frame clones, some missing. The table includes 25,000 to 35,000 clones, approximately 94% detected once. The CDR3 spans 13 residues. The germline V gene has CDR1 SGHDT and CDR2 YYEEEE. Between the trimmed V and J ends, which lost 2 bases and 6 bases, there was a span of 11 bases. This clone has just one count. Sequencing was performed on blood. The chain joins TRBV5-6 to TRBJ1-2, with D maybe TRBD1 (5 bases). The receptor's source is a man aged 55 to 70 in good health. This CDR3 is CASSFQGTDGYTF. Here the CDR3 DNA reads TGTGCCAGCAGCTTTCAGGGAACTGATGGCTACACCTTC.